The 24 T cell receptor beta chains below were found in one sample sequenced in a study of CD8+ T cells in alopecia areata. The authors extracted RNA and reverse transcribed it into cDNA as the sequencing template. Data came from immunoSEQ multiplex PCR; TCRdb stores just in-frame clones and leaves some out. The table includes around 200,000 clones, 45% to 75% detected once. As to treatment: oral pan-JAK inhibitor, 5-10 mg twice daily. The material sequenced was CD4+ T cells sorted from blood, taken at week 4, from a patient treated with tofacitinib. Every receptor here comes from a human donor with alopecia areata.

In this sample, this clone turned up once. The CDR3 spells CASSLGLAEQFF. In DNA, the CDR3 is TGTGCCAGCAGCTTGGGGCTCGCTGAGCAGTTCTTC. The chain links TRBV7-9 to TRBJ2-1, with a possible D match to TRBD1 (5 bases). The CDR3 has 12 residues. CDR1 is SEHNR and CDR2 is FQNEAQ in the germline V gene (reference sequence). V lost 3 bases and J 9 bases, leaving 9 bases between the germline ends.

This clone was seen more than once but under ten times. The J gene is TRBJ2-7, the V gene TRBV14; 8 bases are shared with TRBD2. The CDR3 totals 14 residues. The germline gives CDR1 SGHDN, CDR2 FVKESK. V lost 5 bases to trimming and J lost 6 bases; unmatched junction nucleotides: 9. The CDR3 DNA sequence: TGTGCCAGCAGCGGGGCCAGCGGGAGTAGCGAGCAGTACTTC. Translated, it gives CASSGASGSSEQYF.

The V and J genes are TRBV5-1 and TRBJ1-2; no clear D. CDR3 size: 13 residues. CDR1 SGHRS and CDR2 YFSETQ come from the germline V gene. The V end was cut by 5 bases, the J end by 0 bases, with 8 bases between. For the CDR3, the DNA is TGCGCCAGCAGAGGTATTTCTAACTATGGCTACACCTTC. Translating it yields CASRGISNYGYTF. The full variable domain, in which reference TRBV5-1 and TRBJ1-2 provide the parts outside the CDR3, is KAGVTQTPRYLIKTRGQQVTLSCSPISGHRSVSWYQQTPGQGLQFLFEYFSETQRNKGNFPGRFSGRQFSNSRSEMNVSTLELGDSALYLCASRGISNYGYTFGSGTRLTVV.

The chain is built from TRBV7-9 and TRBJ2-7, with TRBD1 identical over 7 bases. The CDR3 consists of 14 residues. The J segment lost 2 bases and the V segment lost 1 base, leaving 2 bases of the junction unmatched. Germline-derived CDR1 and CDR2 are SEHNR and FQNEAQ (reference sequence). The CDR3 sequence is CASSLEGGAYEQYF. The CDR3 DNA follows: TGTGCCAGCAGCTTAGAAGGGGGCGCCTACGAGCAGTACTTC.

This sequence joins TRBV7-2 and TRBJ2-5, with D perhaps TRBD2 (6 bases). Deletions cut 7 bases from V and 4 bases from J, with 10 bases between. Germline V lookup: CDR1 SGHTA, CDR2 FQGNSA. CDR3 size: 12 residues. The CDR3 is CASTGTGETQYF. Here the CDR3 DNA reads TGTGCCAGCACTGGGACTGGAGAGACCCAGTACTTC.

This sequence joins TRBV7-2 and TRBJ2-7; 7 nucleotides align to TRBD1. Trimming cost V 3 bases and J 5 bases; bases outside gene matches: 7. The CDR3 has 14 residues. Germline V lookup: CDR1 SGHTA, CDR2 FQGNSA. This chain's CDR3 is CASSFRDRIHEQYF. In DNA, the CDR3 is TGTGCCAGCAGCTTCCGGGACAGAATACACGAGCAGTACTTC.

The CDR3 nucleotides are TGTGCCAGCAGCTTGATGGCAGCTAACTATGGCTACACCTTC. Protein product: CASSLMAANYGYTF. This sequence joins TRBV11-2 and TRBJ1-2; D gene uncertain. The germline V gene has CDR1 SGHAT and CDR2 FQNNGV. V lost 3 bases to trimming and J lost 0 bases, with 8 bases between them. The CDR3 consists of 14 residues.

J is TRBJ2-1 and V is TRBV7-2; no definite D call. Germline V lookup: CDR1 SGHTA, CDR2 FQGNSA. V was pared by 5 bases and J by 10 bases, with 18 bases between. The CDR3 loop spans 14 amino acids. The CDR3 is CASSLRSRVDEQFF. The CDR3 DNA follows: TGTGCCAGCAGCCTCAGATCTAGAGTAGACGAGCAGTTCTTC. The full variable domain, completed using reference TRBV7-2 and TRBJ2-1, is GAGVSQSPSNKVTEKGKDVELRCDPISGHTALYWYRQSLGQGLEFLIYFQGNSAPDKSGLPSDRFSAERTGGSVSTLTIQRTQQEDSAVYLCASSLRSRVDEQFFGPGTRLTVL.

The chain recombines TRBV29-1 with TRBJ2-3, with TRBD1 matching 7 bases. The CDR3 runs to 14 residues. Germline V gene sequence: CDR1 SQVTM, CDR2 ANQGSEA. The trim removed 7 bases at V and 0 bases at J, leaving 7 bases unmatched. CDR3 nucleotide sequence: TGCAGCGGCCGTCCGGGACAGAGCACAGATACGCAGTATTTT. Its protein product is CSGRPGQSTDTQYF.

The gene calls are TRBV2 and TRBJ2-4, with a weak D call TRBD1 (6 bases). V was cut by 3 bases and J by 2 bases, with 14 bases left in between. This CDR3 comprises 16 residues. Germline V lookup: CDR1 SNHLY, CDR2 FYNNEI. The CDR3 DNA sequence: TGTGCCAGCAGTGACCTTGCAAGGGGGTCCAAAAACATTCAGTACTTC. Amino acid sequence: CASSDLARGSKNIQYF.

About this clone: This sample also contains other DNA sequences that code for the same CDR3. This sequence joins TRBV20-1 and TRBJ1-2, with D unclear. The germline V gene encodes CDR1 DFQATT and CDR2 SNEGSKA (reference sequence). The CDR3 runs to 11 residues. Trimming removed 6 bases at V and 1 base at J, with 6 bases between. The CDR3 nucleotides read TGCAGTGCCGCGGGTAACTATGGCTACACCTTC. Its protein product is CSAAGNYGYTF.

V gene TRBV4-3 combines with J gene TRBJ1-2, with D perhaps matching TRBD1 (5 bases). Between the trimmed V and J ends, which lost 0 bases and 8 bases, there was a span of 13 bases. The CDR3 covers 14 residues. CDR1 and CDR2 from the germline V gene are LGHNA and YSLEER. The CDR3: CASSQDYRPMGYTF. The CDR3 DNA follows: TGCGCCAGCAGCCAAGATTACAGGCCCATGGGCTACACCTTC.

The chain uses TRBV5-1 and TRBJ1-1; D possibly corresponds to TRBD1 (5 bases). Per germline, CDR1 SGHRS and CDR2 YFSETQ. CDR3 size: 15 residues. V shed 2 bases and J shed 5 bases, with 16 bases lying between them. CDR3 loop: CASSFLAGRGTEAFF. In nucleotides, the CDR3 is TGCGCCAGCAGCTTCCTCGCGGGGCGCGGTACTGAAGCTTTCTTT.

The chain employs TRBV29-1 and TRBJ2-7, with unresolved D. The CDR3 is 13 amino acids. The V gene's germline CDR1 is SQVTM and CDR2 ANQGSEA. The V end was cut by 4 bases, the J end by 1 base, with 11 bases between. CDR3 in DNA: TGCAGCGTTGGACACCTATCGTCCTACGAGCAGTACTTC. It yields the protein CSVGHLSSYEQYF.

The chain combines TRBV13 with TRBJ2-5, with 7 positions matching TRBD1. The tail of the sequence fits TRBJ2-7 better, so the J call may be wrong. This CDR3 region has 15 residues. Germline CDR1 PRHDT, CDR2 FYEKMQ (reference sequence). The CDR3 is CASSSETGRRSEQYF. CDR3 nucleotide sequence: TGTGCCAGCAGCTCGGAGACAGGGAGACGCTCCGAGCAGTACTTC.

There are a few counts of this clone. CDR3 amino acids: CAWKGDNTEAFF. The CDR3 bases are TGTGCCTGGAAGGGAGATAACACTGAAGCTTTCTTT. The chain uses TRBV30 and TRBJ1-1, with unresolved D. Trimming left V 4 bases short and J 2 bases short, with 8 bases between. The CDR3 has 12 amino acids. The germline CDR1 and CDR2 sequences are GTSNPN and SVGIG (reference sequence).

This clone was observed a handful of times. This sequence joins TRBV30 and TRBJ2-1; D ambiguous. The CDR3 runs to 12 residues. V was shortened by 5 bases and J by 4 bases, with 9 bases between the two germline ends. Germline V gene lookup returns CDR1 GTSNPN and CDR2 SVGIG (reference sequence). The CDR3 sequence is CAWGDEYNEQFF. CDR3 DNA sequence: TGTGCCTGGGGCGATGAATACAATGAGCAGTTCTTC.

The chain combines TRBV30 with TRBJ2-2, with 10 bases lining up with TRBD2. The CDR3 is 15 amino acids. J gave up 1 base and V 1 base, and 0 bases lay outside the gene matches. Germline V CDR1 and CDR2: GTSNPN, SVGIG (reference sequence). CDR3: CAWSGLAGNTGELFF. CDR3 nucleotide sequence: TGTGCCTGGAGTGGACTAGCGGGGAACACCGGGGAGCTGTTTTTT.

This sequence joins TRBV5-1 and TRBJ2-3; 10 nucleotides match TRBD2. J gave up 5 bases and V 3 bases, and 9 bases lay outside the gene matches. The germline gives CDR1 SGHRS, CDR2 YFSETQ. The length of the CDR3 is 16 residues. CDR3 residues: CASSSSGSDRKDTQYF. CDR3 coding DNA: TGCGCCAGCAGCTCTAGCGGGAGCGATAGGAAAGATACGCAGTATTTT.

This clone was seen a few times. The chain links TRBV2 to TRBJ2-7; no clear D gene. Germline V gene lookup returns CDR1 SNHLY and CDR2 FYNNEI. The CDR3 contains 12 residues. The V end was cut by 6 bases, the J end by 0 bases, with 6 bases between. The CDR3 here is CASRAVSYEQYF. The CDR3 coding sequence is TGTGCCAGCAGGGCTGTCTCCTACGAGCAGTACTTC.

The chain couples TRBV18 to TRBJ2-7; D unresolved. Trimming cost V 6 bases and J 3 bases, with 15 bases left between them. The CDR3 contains 14 residues. CDR1 and CDR2 (germline): KGHSH, LQKENI. CDR3 residues: CASSLDGDVYEQYF. The CDR3 DNA reads TGTGCCAGCTCCCTCGATGGCGACGTCTACGAGCAGTACTTC.

The chain recombines TRBV29-1 with TRBJ2-1, with no clear D. V dropped 5 bases and J dropped 3 bases, with 14 bases sitting between them. The CDR3 consists of 14 residues. Germline V lookup: CDR1 SQVTM, CDR2 ANQGSEA. CDR3 DNA sequence: TGCAGCGTTAACGAAGGTCGCATCTACAATGAGCAGTTCTTC. This sequence encodes CSVNEGRIYNEQFF.

The gene calls are TRBV18 and TRBJ1-1; possibly TRBD1 for D (5 bases). CDR3 length: 14 residues. V lost 3 bases and J lost 1, with 9 bases in between. CDR1 and CDR2 from the germline V gene are KGHSH and LQKENI. The CDR3 here is CASSPTVPNTEAFF. The CDR3 DNA reads as TGTGCCAGCTCACCGACAGTGCCGAACACTGAAGCTTTCTTT. The full variable domain, its missing parts supplied by reference TRBV18 and TRBJ1-1, is NAGVMQNPRHLVRRRGQEARLRCSPMKGHSHVYWYRQLPEEGLKFMVYLQKENIIDESGMPKERFSAEFPKEGPSILRIQQVVRGDSAAYFCASSPTVPNTEAFFGQGTRLTVV.

This clone was found a few times. This rearrangement joins TRBV29-1 to TRBJ2-5, with 8 bases aligning to TRBD1. With V trimmed by 6 bases and J by 4 bases, 4 bases remained unmatched. This CDR3 has 12 residues. Germline loops: CDR1 SQVTM, CDR2 ANQGSEA. In DNA, the CDR3 is TGCAGCGTAGGACAGGGCGGAGAGACCCAGTACTTC. Protein: CSVGQGGETQYF. The full variable domain, with the rest looked up from reference TRBV29-1 and TRBJ2-5, is SAVISQKPSRDICQRGTSLTIQCQVDSQVTMMFWYRQQPGQSLTLIATANQGSEATYESGFVIDKFPISRPNLTFSTLTVSNMSPEDSSIYLCSVGQGGETQYFGPGTRLLVL.